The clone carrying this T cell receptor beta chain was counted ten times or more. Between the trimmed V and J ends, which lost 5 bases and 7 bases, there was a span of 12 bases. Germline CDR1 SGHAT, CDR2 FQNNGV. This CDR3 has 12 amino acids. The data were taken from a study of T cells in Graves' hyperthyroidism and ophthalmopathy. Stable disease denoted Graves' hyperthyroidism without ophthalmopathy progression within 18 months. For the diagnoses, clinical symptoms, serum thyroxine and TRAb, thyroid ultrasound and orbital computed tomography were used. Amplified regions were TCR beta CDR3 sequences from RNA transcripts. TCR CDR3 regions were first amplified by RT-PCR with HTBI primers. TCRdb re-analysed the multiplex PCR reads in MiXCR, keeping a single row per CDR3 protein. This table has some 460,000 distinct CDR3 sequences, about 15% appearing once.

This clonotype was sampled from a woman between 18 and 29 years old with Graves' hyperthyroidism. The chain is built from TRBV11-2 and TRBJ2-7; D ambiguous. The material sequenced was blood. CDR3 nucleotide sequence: TGTGCCAGCAGCCTCCTAGGTTTTGAGCAGTACTTC. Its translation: CASSLLGFEQYF.